What follows are 15 T cell receptor beta chains derived from one specimen sequenced in a study of T cell responses to AZD1222 COVID-19 vaccine. The table came from immunoSEQ multiplex PCR; TCRdb's copy has only in-frame clones and leaves some out. The sample records 150,000 to 200,000 clones, about 87% being singletons. The specimen was peripheral blood, collected on day 0 of AZD1222 vaccination. The receptors derive from an adult in good health.

V gene TRBV7-8 combines with J gene TRBJ2-2; D perhaps matches TRBD1 (5 bases). V was pared by 3 bases and J by 1 base, with 12 bases between. The CDR3 has 16 amino acids. Germline assignment: CDR1 SGHVS and CDR2 FQNEAQ. The CDR3 DNA is TGTGCCAGCAGCTTCCAGGGATGGGGGAACACCGGGGAGCTGTTTTTT. Translation gives CASSFQGWGNTGELFF.

The chain couples TRBV6-5 to TRBJ1-2; possible D gene TRBD1, 5 bases. Trimming left V 6 bases short and J 8 bases short, with 19 bases between. CDR3 length: 14 residues. CDR1 is MNHEY and CDR2 is SVGAGI in the germline V gene. The CDR3 is CASSLGTLARGYTF. The DNA of the CDR3 is TGTGCCAGCAGCCTCGGGACTCTGGCGAGGGGCTACACCTTC.

The chain couples TRBV25-1 to TRBJ1-1; D unresolved. The CDR3 has 11 residues. Looked up from germline, CDR1 is MGHDK and CDR2 is SYGVNS. The V and J ends lost 5 bases and 7 bases respectively, with 8 bases between them. This CDR3 is CASSRVGEAFF. CDR3 nucleotide sequence: TGTGCCAGCAGTAGAGTCGGTGAAGCTTTCTTT.

V usage is TRBV5-1 and J usage is TRBJ2-7, with a possible D match to TRBD2 (6 bases). CDR3 length: 15 amino acids. V lost 0 bases and J lost 6, with 16 bases in between. Germline loops: CDR1 SGHRS, CDR2 YFSETQ. The CDR3: CASSLAEAGGLEQYF. The CDR3 nucleotides are TGCGCCAGCAGCTTGGCCGAGGCAGGAGGGCTCGAGCAGTACTTC.

The J gene is TRBJ2-2, the V gene TRBV24-1; a weak D match, TRBD2 (5 bases). This CDR3 is 14 amino acids long. Trimming stripped 5 bases from V and 2 bases from J, with 8 bases between. Germline CDR1 reads KGHDR; CDR2 reads SFDVKD. CDR3 in DNA: TGTGCCACCAGTGGCGGGTTTAACACCGGGGAGCTGTTTTTT. It translates to CATSGGFNTGELFF.

The chain links TRBV4-1 to TRBJ1-6; TRBD1 is a possible D gene (6 bases). This CDR3 has 16 amino acids. Trimming pared 2 bases from V and 7 bases from J, leaving 15 bases between. Per the germline V gene, CDR1 is MGHRA and CDR2 is YSYEKL. CDR3 loop: CASSQPPGQENSPLHF. In DNA, the CDR3 is TGCGCCAGCAGCCAACCTCCGGGACAAGAAAATTCACCCCTCCACTTT.

CDR3 amino acids: CASSYRASGGYTF. CDR3 nucleotides: TGTGCCAGCAGCTATCGCGCATCCGGAGGCTACACCTTC. This sequence joins TRBV6-5 and TRBJ1-2; D call uncertain. The CDR3 contains 13 residues. Germline V CDR1 and CDR2: MNHEY, SVGAGI. V was pared by 6 bases and J by 8 bases, with 16 bases between.

The chain recombines TRBV14 with TRBJ1-3; D is ambiguous. Trimming took off 0 bases at V and 0 bases at J, with 12 bases between the two ends. From germline, CDR1 is SGHDN and CDR2 FVKESK. This CDR3 is 17 amino acids long. The CDR3 DNA is TGTGCCAGCAGCCAAGATGTCGGCAGTTACTCTGGAAACACCATATATTTT. This gives the protein CASSQDVGSYSGNTIYF.

This chain joins TRBV7-2 and TRBJ1-1, with no clear D. V was pared by 4 bases and J by 2 bases, with 8 bases between. In germline, CDR1 is SGHTA, CDR2 FQGNSA. This CDR3 has 13 residues. CDR3 bases: TGTGCCAGCAGCTCTCAGAAAAACACTGAAGCTTTCTTT. Its translation: CASSSQKNTEAFF. Combining the CDR3 with reference TRBV7-2 and TRBJ1-1 gives the whole variable domain GAGVSQSPSNKVTEKGKDVELRCDPISGHTALYWYRQSLGQGLEFLIYFQGNSAPDKSGLPSDRFSAERTGGSVSTLTIQRTQQEDSAVYLCASSSQKNTEAFFGQGTRLTVV.

The chain joins TRBV25-1 to TRBJ1-2; 8 bases match TRBD1. Germline CDR1 is MGHDK and CDR2 is SYGVNS. V dropped 8 bases and J dropped 0; count of bases not matched to a gene: 5. The CDR3 runs 14 residues. DNA for the CDR3: TGTGCCAGCGGCCGGACAGGGACTAACTATGGCTACACCTTC. This gives the protein CASGRTGTNYGYTF.

The chain has TRBV9 and TRBJ1-4; D gene uncertain. The V end lost 0 bases, the J end lost 8 bases, and 8 bases lay between the germline ends. The length of the CDR3 is 13 residues. Germline V lookup: CDR1 SGDLS, CDR2 YYNGEE. Written as DNA, the CDR3 is TGTGCCAGCAGCGTAGTTGAGGGAGAAAAACTGTTTTTT. Translation gives CASSVVEGEKLFF.

The chain is built from TRBV3-1 (or the pseudogene TRBV3-2) and TRBJ2-7; D is possibly TRBD1 (5 bases). The CDR3 extends over 13 amino acids. V was trimmed by 3 bases and J by 11 bases, leaving 17 bases between them. The germline V gene has CDR1 LGHDT and CDR2 YNNKEL (reference sequence). The CDR3 loop is CASSQILDTREYF. Written as DNA, the CDR3 is TGTGCCAGCAGCCAGATCCTGGACACTCGGGAGTACTTC.

The V and J genes are TRBV19 and TRBJ2-5, with 7 bases aligning to TRBD1. The CDR3 consists of 13 residues. V was pared by 5 bases and J by 3 bases, with 3 bases of the junction left unmatched. The germline CDR1 and CDR2 sequences are LNHDA and SQIVND (reference sequence). The CDR3 region has the DNA TGTGCCAGTAGTCCTGGGACAGAAGAGACCCAGTACTTC. Its protein is CASSPGTEETQYF. The full variable domain, in which reference TRBV19 and TRBJ2-5 provide the parts outside the CDR3, is DGGITQSPKYLFRKEGQNVTLSCEQNLNHDAMYWYRQDPGQGLRLIYYSQIVNDFQKGDIAEGYSVSREKKESFPLTVTSAQKNPTAFYLCASSPGTEETQYFGPGTRLLVL.

A single count supports this clone. The V gene is TRBV19, the J gene TRBJ2-4; D gene uncertain. Trimming cost V 4 bases and J 5 bases, with 9 bases left between them. Germline values: CDR1 LNHDA, CDR2 SQIVND (reference sequence). The CDR3 totals 13 residues. The CDR3 DNA reads as TGTGCCAGTAGTAAGCCGAGCCAAAACATTCAGTACTTC. This sequence encodes CASSKPSQNIQYF.

V gene TRBV9 combines with J gene TRBJ2-1, with D perhaps TRBD2 (5 bases). Trimming shortened V by 3 bases and J by 7 bases, and 11 bases separated the two germline ends. Germline lookup yields CDR1 SGDLS and CDR2 YYNGEE. The CDR3 length is 13 residues. CDR3 residues: CASSGGPQNEQFF. CDR3 nucleotides: TGTGCCAGCAGCGGCGGGCCTCAGAATGAGCAGTTCTTC.